The 16 T cell receptor beta chains below come from one sample, sequenced in a study of T-cell memory formation after mild COVID-19. TCRdb itself ran the 5' RACE reads through MiXCR, one entry per CDR3 protein. Of around 510,000 distinct CDR3 sequences listed, about 20% are singletons. Sequences were obtained from PBMCs or a T cell subset sorted from them (not recorded which). The receptors were sampled from an adult woman who had mild COVID-19 (a few samples of this study predate the infection). Cell type and time point are not known.

This clonotype was detected a few times. The CDR3 DNA reads TGTGCCAGCAGTGCGCCTAGCGGGGGCACCTACGAGCAGTACTTC. It encodes CASSAPSGGTYEQYF. V and J are TRBV12-3 or TRBV12-4 and TRBJ2-7, with 10 bases matching TRBD2. The CDR3 totals 15 residues. Trimming took 5 bases from V and 2 from J; bases not matched to a gene: 6.

This clonotype was found once. The chain joins TRBV10-3 to TRBJ2-3; 9 nucleotides match TRBD2. The CDR3 is 19 residues long. Germline lookup yields CDR1 ENHRY and CDR2 SYGVKD. With V trimmed by 0 bases and J by 0 bases, 10 bases remained unmatched. The CDR3 DNA is TGTGCCATCAGTGAGTCAGAAGCGGGAGGAGAGGGGAGCACAGATACGCAGTATTTT. It translates to CAISESEAGGEGSTDTQYF.

This clonotype was counted only a few times. V is TRBV5-1 and J is TRBJ1-2; D gene ambiguous. Deletions cut 0 bases from V and 1 base from J, with 4 bases between. The CDR3 has 13 residues. CDR1 is SGHRS, CDR2 YFSETQ, per germline. The CDR3 DNA reads TGCGCCAGCAGCTTGGTAGTTAACTATGGCTACACCTTC. Amino acids: CASSLVVNYGYTF.

This clonotype has a handful of counts. The rearrangement links TRBV7-9 to TRBJ2-1; D remains unclear. The germline CDR1 and CDR2 sequences are SEHNR and FQNEAQ (reference sequence). V lost 4 bases and J 6 bases, leaving 19 bases between the germline ends. This CDR3 has 16 amino acids. The CDR3 nucleotides read TGTGCCAGCAGCTCTACCCGACCCCGGCGAGGCAATGAGCAGTTCTTC. Its translation is CASSSTRPRRGNEQFF.

With regard to this clonotype: One end of the junction is discordant with germline, which a read error may explain. In DNA, the CDR3 is TGTGCCAGCAGTTTATCTGGGACCCACACAGGGGAGCTGTTTTTT. It translates to CASSLSGTHTGELFF. The rearrangement joins TRBV27 to TRBJ2-2, with D tentatively TRBD1 or TRBD2 (5 bases each). The CDR3 consists of 15 residues. Germline-derived CDR1 and CDR2 are MNHEY and SMNVEV (reference sequence).

Notes on this clonotype: Relative to the germline gene, one junction end is altered; a read error may explain this. The chain recombines TRBV6-4 with TRBJ1-1; 7 nucleotides align to TRBD1. Germline CDR1 and CDR2: MRHNA and SNTAGT. This CDR3 is built from 14 residues. The chain's CDR3 is CASSLRGGNTEALF. In DNA form, the CDR3 reads TGTGCCAGCAGCCTCAGGGGGGGGAACACTGAAGCTCTCTTT.

This clonotype was seen only once. V gene TRBV5-5 combines with J gene TRBJ1-3; D remains ambiguous. Germline-derived CDR1 and CDR2 are SGHKS and YYEKEE (reference sequence). With 3 bases removed from V and 7 bases from J, the gap between germline ends came to 11 bases. The CDR3 extends over 13 amino acids. In DNA form, the CDR3 reads TGTGCCAGCAGCTCGCCGTTGGTCAACACCATATATTTT. The encoded protein is CASSSPLVNTIYF.

This chain links TRBV14 with TRBJ2-5; D uncertain. The CDR3 is 14 amino acids. The ends were cut back, 0 bases at V and 2 bases at J, with 7 bases in the middle. Germline CDR1 and CDR2: SGHDN and FVKESK. The CDR3 region has the DNA TGTGCCAGCAGCCAAGAAGACCTTCAAGAGACCCAGTACTTC. It specifies CASSQEDLQETQYF.

This sequence joins TRBV5-1 and TRBJ2-5, with a tentative D call TRBD1 (5 bases). Germline assignment: CDR1 SGHRS and CDR2 YFSETQ. The CDR3 length is 13 residues. V was clipped by 7 bases and J by 5 bases, with 15 bases between them. The CDR3 bases are TGCGCCAGCGCGACAGCCGAAATGGAGACCCAGTACTTC. Protein sequence: CASATAEMETQYF.

This clonotype appeared a few times. J is TRBJ2-6 and V is TRBV5-5; D not certain. Germline V gene sequence: CDR1 SGHKS, CDR2 YYEKEE (reference sequence). The CDR3 is made up of 17 amino acids. V was shortened by 0 bases and J by 0 bases, with 10 bases between the two germline ends. CDR3 loop: CASSLVPESSGANVLTF. The CDR3, as DNA: TGTGCCAGCAGCTTGGTTCCCGAGAGCTCTGGGGCCAACGTCCTGACTTTC.

This chain joins TRBV5-1 and TRBJ1-5; possibly TRBD1 for D (5 bases). With 4 bases removed from V and 7 bases from J, the gap between germline ends came to 18 bases. Germline values: CDR1 SGHRS, CDR2 YFSETQ. This CDR3 spans 15 amino acids. Here the CDR3 reads CASSADPVKGQPQHF. The CDR3 DNA follows: TGCGCCAGCAGCGCAGACCCCGTGAAGGGGCAGCCCCAGCATTTT.

This clonotype has only a few counts. CDR3: CSAEGLEATEAFF. In nucleotides, the CDR3 is TGCAGTGCAGAAGGACTGGAGGCCACTGAAGCTTTCTTT. The chain is built from TRBV20-1 and TRBJ1-1, with D uncertain. Germline V lookup: CDR1 DFQATT, CDR2 SNEGSKA (reference sequence). The CDR3 spans 13 residues. V lost 6 bases to trimming and J lost 4 bases, with 15 bases between them.

The gene calls are TRBV2 and TRBJ1-2, with unresolved D. The CDR3 covers 14 residues. Germline-derived CDR1 and CDR2 are SNHLY and FYNNEI. The V end was cut by 4 bases, the J end by 8 bases, with 17 bases between. The CDR3 loop is CASSVEPGVGGYTF. As DNA, the CDR3 is TGTGCCAGCAGTGTGGAGCCCGGGGTGGGCGGCTACACCTTC.

This chain uses TRBV29-1 with TRBJ2-3, with D possibly being TRBD1 (6 bases). Trimming left V 0 bases short and J 1 base short, with 14 bases between. CDR3 size: 16 residues. Germline V gives CDR1 SQVTM, CDR2 ANQGSEA. Written as DNA, the CDR3 is TGCAGCGTTGAAGATCTTCATCCAGGGGGCACAGATACGCAGTATTTT. Translating gives CSVEDLHPGGTDTQYF.

This chain connects TRBV5-1 to TRBJ2-3; TRBD1 matches 9 bases. Trimming took 4 bases from V and 9 from J; bases not matched to a gene: 15. The CDR3 is 16 residues long. In germline, CDR1 is SGHRS, CDR2 YFSETQ. The CDR3 nucleotides read TGCGCCAGCAGCCCTGGATGGGACAGGGAGGGCAGCACGCAGTATTTT. Protein product: CASSPGWDREGSTQYF.

This clonotype occurred a few times. The gene calls are TRBV2 and TRBJ2-1; possible D gene TRBD2, 6 bases. Germline CDR1 reads SNHLY; CDR2 reads FYNNEI. The CDR3 runs to 14 residues. Trimming left V 7 bases short and J 6 bases short, with 16 bases between. The CDR3 DNA reads TGTGCCAGCATGAGGGAGAAAGCGGGCAATGAGCAGTTCTTC. Translation: CASMREKAGNEQFF.